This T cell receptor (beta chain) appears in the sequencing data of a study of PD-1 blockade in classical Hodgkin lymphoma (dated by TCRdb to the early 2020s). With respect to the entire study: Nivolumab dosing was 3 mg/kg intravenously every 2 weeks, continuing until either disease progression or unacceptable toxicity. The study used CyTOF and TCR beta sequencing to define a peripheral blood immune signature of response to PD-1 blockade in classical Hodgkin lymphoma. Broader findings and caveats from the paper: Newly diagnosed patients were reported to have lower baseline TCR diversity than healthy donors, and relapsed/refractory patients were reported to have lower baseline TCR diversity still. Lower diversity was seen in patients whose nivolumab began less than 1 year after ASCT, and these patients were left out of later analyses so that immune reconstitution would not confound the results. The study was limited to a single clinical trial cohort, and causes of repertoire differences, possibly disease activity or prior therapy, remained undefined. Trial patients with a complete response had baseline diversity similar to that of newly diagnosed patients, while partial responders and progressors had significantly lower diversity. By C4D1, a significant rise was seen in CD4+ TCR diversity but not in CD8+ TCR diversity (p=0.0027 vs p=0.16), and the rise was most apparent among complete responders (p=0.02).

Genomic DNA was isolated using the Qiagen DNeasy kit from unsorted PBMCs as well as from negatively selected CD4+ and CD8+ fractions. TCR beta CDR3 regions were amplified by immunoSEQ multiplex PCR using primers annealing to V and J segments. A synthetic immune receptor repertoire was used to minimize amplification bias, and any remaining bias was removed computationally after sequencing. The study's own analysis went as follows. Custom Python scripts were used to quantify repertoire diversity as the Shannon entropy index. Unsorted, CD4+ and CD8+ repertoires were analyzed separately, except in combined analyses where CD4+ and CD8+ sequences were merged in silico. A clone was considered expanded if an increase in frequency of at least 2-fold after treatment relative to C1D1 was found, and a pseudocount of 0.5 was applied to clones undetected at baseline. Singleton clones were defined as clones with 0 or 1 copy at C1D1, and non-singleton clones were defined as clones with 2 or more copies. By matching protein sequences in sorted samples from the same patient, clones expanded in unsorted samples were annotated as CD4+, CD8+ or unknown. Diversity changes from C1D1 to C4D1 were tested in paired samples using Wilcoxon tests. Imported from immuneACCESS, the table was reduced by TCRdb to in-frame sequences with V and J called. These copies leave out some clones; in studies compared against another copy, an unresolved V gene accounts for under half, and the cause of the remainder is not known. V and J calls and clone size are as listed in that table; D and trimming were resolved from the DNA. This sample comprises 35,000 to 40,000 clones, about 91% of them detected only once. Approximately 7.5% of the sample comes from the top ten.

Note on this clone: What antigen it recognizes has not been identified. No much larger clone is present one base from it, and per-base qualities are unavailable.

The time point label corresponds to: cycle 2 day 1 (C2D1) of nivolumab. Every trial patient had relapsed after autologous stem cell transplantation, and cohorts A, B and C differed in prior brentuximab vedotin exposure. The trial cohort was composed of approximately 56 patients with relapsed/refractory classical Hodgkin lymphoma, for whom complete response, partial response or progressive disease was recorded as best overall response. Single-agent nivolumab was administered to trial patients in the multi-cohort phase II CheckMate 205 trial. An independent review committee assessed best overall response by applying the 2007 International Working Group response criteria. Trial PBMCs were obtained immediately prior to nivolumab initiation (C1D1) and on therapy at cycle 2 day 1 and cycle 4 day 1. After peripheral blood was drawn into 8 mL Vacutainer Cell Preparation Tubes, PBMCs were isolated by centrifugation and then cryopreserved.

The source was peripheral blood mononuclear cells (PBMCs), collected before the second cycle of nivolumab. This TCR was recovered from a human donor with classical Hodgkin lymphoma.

The DNA sequence reads TGCACCAGCAGCCAAGATTGGGGAGGGGGCGTAAGTTATGGCTACACCTTC. Its translation is CTSSQDWGGGVSYGYTF. The rearranged segments are TRBV1 and TRBJ1-2. TRBV1 is classified as a pseudogene. From the cysteine through the phenylalanine, the CDR3 covers 17 amino acids. The CDR3 DNA has 51 bases and is translated from base 1.